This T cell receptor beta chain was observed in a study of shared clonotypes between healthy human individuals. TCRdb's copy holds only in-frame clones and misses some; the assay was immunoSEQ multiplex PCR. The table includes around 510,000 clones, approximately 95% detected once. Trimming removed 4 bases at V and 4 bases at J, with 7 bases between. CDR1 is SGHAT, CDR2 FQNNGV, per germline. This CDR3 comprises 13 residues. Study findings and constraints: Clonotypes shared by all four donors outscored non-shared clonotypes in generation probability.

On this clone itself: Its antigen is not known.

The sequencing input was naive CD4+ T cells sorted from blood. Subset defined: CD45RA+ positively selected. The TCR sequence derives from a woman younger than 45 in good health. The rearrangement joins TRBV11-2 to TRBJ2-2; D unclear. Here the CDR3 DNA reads TGTGCCAGCAGCTCTAAGGGCACCGGGGAGCTGTTTTTT. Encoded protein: CASSSKGTGELFF.